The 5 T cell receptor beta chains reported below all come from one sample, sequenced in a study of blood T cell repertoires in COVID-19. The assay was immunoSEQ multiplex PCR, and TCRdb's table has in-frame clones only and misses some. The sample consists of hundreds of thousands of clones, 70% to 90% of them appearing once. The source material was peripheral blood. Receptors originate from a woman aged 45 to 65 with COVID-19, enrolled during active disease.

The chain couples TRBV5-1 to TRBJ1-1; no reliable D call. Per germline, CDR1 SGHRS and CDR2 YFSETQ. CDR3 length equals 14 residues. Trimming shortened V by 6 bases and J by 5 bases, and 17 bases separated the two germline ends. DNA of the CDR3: TGCGCCAGCACGATTGAGGGAGTAGAGACTGAAGCTTTCTTT. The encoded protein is CASTIEGVETEAFF.

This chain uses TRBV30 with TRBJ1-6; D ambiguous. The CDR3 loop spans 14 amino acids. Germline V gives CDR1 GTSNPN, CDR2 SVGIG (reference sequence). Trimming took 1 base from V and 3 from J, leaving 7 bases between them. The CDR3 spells CAWSGTRYNSPLHF. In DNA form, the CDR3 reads TGTGCCTGGAGTGGCACACGCTATAATTCACCCCTCCACTTT.

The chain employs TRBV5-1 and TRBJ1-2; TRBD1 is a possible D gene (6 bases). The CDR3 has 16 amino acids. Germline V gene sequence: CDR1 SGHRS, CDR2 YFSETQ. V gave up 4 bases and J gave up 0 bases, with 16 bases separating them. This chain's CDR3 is CASSPAPDRSNYGYTF. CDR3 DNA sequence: TGCGCCAGCAGCCCCGCGCCGGACAGATCTAACTATGGCTACACCTTC.

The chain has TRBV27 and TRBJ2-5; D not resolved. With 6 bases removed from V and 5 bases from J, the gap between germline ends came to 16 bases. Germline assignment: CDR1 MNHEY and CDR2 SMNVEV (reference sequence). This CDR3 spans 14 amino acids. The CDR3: CASSPSIPRETQYF. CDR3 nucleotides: TGTGCCAGCAGCCCATCGATCCCGAGGGAGACCCAGTACTTC.

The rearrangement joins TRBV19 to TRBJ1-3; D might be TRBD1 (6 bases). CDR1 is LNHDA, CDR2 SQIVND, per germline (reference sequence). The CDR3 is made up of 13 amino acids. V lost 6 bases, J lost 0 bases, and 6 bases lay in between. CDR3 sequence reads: CASRQGSGNTIYF. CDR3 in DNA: TGTGCCAGTAGACAGGGCTCTGGAAACACCATATATTTT.